This T cell receptor (beta chain) stems from a study of CD4 T cells in relation to SARS-CoV-2 and coronaviruses. Findings and limits, study-wide: Monoreactive clones expanded significantly more to SARS-CoV-2 than crossreactive clones did.

This clone was detected only once. What it binds is unknown. This same CDR3 is encoded by further DNA sequences in the sample. V was cut by 2 bases and J by 3 bases, with 7 bases left in between. This CDR3 is 13 amino acids long. Germline lookup yields CDR1 SGHTA and CDR2 FQGTGA. Naive and memory CD4+ T cells were separated from cryopreserved PBMCs. Naive or memory CD4+ cells were cultured 1:1 with T cell-depleted PBMCs plus CEF. TCRdb's table, derived via immunoSEQ multiplex PCR, lists solely in-frame clones and lacks some. Of 30,000 to 40,000 clones in the sample, roughly 73% were seen once. The source of this sequence is an adult with COVID-19. Input material: memory CD4+ T cells from PBMCs, cultured in vitro. The chain carries TRBV7-3 and TRBJ1-1; no reliable D call. The CDR3 is CASSLLPDTEAFF. The DNA for the CDR3 is TGTGCCAGCAGCTTATTACCTGACACTGAAGCTTTCTTT.